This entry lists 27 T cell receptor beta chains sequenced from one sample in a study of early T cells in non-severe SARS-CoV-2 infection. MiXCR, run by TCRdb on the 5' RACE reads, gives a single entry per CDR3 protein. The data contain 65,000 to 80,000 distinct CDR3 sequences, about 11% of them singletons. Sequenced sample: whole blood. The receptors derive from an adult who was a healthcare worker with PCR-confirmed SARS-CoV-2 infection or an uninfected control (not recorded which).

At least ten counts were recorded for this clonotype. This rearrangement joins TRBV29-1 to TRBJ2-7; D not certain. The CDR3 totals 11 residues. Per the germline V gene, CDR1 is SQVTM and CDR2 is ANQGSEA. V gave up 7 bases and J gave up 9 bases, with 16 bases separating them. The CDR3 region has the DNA TGCAGCGGGTCGCGACCTGACGGGCAGTACTTC. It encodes CSGSRPDGQYF.

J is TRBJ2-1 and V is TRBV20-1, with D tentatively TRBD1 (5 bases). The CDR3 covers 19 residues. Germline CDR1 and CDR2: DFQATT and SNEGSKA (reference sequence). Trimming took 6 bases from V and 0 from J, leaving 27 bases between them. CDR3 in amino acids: CSAPKEDRTDFFSYNEQFF. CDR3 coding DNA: TGCAGTGCCCCAAAGGAAGACAGAACCGACTTTTTCTCCTACAATGAGCAGTTCTTC.

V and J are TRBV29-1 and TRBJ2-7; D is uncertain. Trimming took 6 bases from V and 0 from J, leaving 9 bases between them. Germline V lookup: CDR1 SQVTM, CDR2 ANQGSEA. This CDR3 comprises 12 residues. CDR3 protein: CSVKTDSYEQYF. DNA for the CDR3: TGCAGCGTCAAAACGGACTCCTACGAGCAGTACTTC.

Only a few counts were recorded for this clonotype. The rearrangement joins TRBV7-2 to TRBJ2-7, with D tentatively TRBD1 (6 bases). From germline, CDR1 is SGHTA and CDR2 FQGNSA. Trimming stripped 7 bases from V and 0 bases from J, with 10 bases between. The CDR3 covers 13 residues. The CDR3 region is CASKGQISYEQYF. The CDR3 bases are TGTGCCAGCAAAGGACAGATCTCCTACGAGCAGTACTTC.

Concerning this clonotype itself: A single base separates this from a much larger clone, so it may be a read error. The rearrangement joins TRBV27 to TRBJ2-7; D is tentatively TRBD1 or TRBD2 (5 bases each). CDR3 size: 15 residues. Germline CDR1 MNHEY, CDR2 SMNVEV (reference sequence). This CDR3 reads CTSSLRGASFYEQYF. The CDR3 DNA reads TGTACCAGCAGCCTAAGGGGCGCTAGCTTTTACGAGCAGTACTTC.

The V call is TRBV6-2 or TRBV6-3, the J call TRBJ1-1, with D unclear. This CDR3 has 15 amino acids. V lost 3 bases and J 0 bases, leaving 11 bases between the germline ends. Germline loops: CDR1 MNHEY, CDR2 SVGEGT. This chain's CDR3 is CASSYSKGLNTEAFF. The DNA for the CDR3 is TGTGCCAGCAGTTATTCGAAGGGCCTGAACACTGAAGCTTTCTTT.

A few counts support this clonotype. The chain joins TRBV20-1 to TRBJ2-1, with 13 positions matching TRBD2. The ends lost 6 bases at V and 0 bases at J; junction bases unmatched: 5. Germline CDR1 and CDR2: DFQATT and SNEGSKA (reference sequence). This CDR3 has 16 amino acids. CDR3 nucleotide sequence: TGCAGTGCCACCGGGACTAGCGGGGTCTCCTACAATGAGCAGTTCTTC. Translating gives CSATGTSGVSYNEQFF.

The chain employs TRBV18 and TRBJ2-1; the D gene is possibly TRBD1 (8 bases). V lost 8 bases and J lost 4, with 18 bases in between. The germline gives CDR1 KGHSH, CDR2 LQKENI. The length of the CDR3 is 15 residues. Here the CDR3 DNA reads TGTGCCAGCCTCACAGGGGGGGCTTATTACAATGAGCAGTTCTTC. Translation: CASLTGGAYYNEQFF. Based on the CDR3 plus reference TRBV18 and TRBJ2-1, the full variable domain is NAGVMQNPRHLVRRRGQEARLRCSPMKGHSHVYWYRQLPEEGLKFMVYLQKENIIDESGMPKERFSAEFPKEGPSILRIQQVVRGDSAAYFCASLTGGAYYNEQFFGPGTRLTVL.

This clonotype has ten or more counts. This CDR3 reads CSVAREYEQYF. The CDR3 coding sequence is TGCAGCGTTGCCAGGGAATACGAGCAGTACTTC. The chain uses TRBV29-1 and TRBJ2-7, with TRBD1 as a possible D gene (5 bases). Germline V lookup: CDR1 SQVTM, CDR2 ANQGSEA. The CDR3 consists of 11 residues. Trimming stripped 4 bases from V and 4 bases from J, with 8 bases between.

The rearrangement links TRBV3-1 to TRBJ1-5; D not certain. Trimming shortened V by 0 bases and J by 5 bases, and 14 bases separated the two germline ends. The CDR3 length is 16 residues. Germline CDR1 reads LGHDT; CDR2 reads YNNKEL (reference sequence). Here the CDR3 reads CASSQDSGSADQPQHF. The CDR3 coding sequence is TGTGCCAGCAGCCAAGATTCAGGCAGCGCCGATCAGCCCCAGCATTTT.

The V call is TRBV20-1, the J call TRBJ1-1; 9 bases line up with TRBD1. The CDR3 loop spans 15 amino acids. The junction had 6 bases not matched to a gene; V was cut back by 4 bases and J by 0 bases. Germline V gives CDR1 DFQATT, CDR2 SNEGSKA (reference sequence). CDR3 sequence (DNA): TGCAGTGCTATGGACAGGGGTAGGATGAACACTGAAGCTTTCTTT. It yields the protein CSAMDRGRMNTEAFF.

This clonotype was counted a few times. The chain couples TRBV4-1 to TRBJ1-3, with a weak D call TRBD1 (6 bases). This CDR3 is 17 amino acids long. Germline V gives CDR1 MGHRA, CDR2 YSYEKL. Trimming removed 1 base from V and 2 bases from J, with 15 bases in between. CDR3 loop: CASSQGQGKGPGNTIYF. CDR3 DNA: TGCGCCAGCAGCCAAGGTCAGGGGAAAGGGCCTGGAAACACCATATATTTT.

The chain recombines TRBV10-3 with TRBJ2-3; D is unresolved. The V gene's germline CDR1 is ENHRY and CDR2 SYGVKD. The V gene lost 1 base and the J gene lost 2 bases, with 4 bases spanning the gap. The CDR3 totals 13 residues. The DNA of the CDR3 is TGTGCCATCAGTGAGTACAACACAGATACGCAGTATTTT. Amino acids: CAISEYNTDTQYF.

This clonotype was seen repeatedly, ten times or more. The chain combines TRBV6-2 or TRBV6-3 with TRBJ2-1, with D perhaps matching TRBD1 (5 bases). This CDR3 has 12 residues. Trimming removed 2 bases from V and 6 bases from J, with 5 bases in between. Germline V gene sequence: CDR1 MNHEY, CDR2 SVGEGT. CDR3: CASSYQGNEQFF. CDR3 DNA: TGTGCCAGCAGTTACCAGGGCAATGAGCAGTTCTTC.

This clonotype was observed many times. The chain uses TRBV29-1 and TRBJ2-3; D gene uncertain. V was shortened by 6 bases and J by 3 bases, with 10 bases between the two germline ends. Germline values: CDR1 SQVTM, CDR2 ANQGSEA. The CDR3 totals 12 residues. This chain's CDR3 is CSVHVRTDTQYF. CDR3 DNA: TGCAGCGTCCACGTGCGTACAGATACGCAGTATTTT.

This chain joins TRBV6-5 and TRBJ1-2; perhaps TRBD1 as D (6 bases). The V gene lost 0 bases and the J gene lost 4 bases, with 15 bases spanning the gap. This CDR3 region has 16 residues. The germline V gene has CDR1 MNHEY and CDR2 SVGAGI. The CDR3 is CASSYSSEQGGYGYTF. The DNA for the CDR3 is TGTGCCAGCAGTTACTCGTCCGAACAGGGAGGCTATGGCTACACCTTC.

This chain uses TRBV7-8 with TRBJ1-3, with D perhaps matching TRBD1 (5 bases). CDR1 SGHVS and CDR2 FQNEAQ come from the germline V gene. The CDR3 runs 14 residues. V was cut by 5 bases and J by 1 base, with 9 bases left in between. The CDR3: CASSLDRSGNTIYF. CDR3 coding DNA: TGTGCCAGCAGCCTTGACAGATCTGGAAACACCATATATTTT. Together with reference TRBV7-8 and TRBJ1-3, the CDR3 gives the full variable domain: GAGVSQSPRYKVAKRGQDVALRCDPISGHVSLFWYQQALGQGPEFLTYFQNEAQLDKSGLPSDRFFAERPEGSVSTLKIQRTQQEDSAVYLCASSLDRSGNTIYFGEGSWLTVV.

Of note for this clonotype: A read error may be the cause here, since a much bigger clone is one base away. CDR3 in DNA: TGCGCCAGCAGCTTTCGGACAGGGGATGGCTACACCTTC. It yields the protein CASSFRTGDGYTF. The rearrangement uses TRBV5-1 and TRBJ1-2; 9 bases match TRBD1. CDR3 length equals 13 residues. The V gene's germline CDR1 is SGHRS and CDR2 YFSETQ. V lost 2 bases, J lost 6 bases, and 2 bases stayed unmatched.

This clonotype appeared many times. This CDR3 reads CASSLAAVTLQGYTF. DNA of the CDR3: TGTGCCAGCAGCTTGGCCGCGGTCACCCTGCAGGGCTACACCTTC. The rearrangement joins TRBV5-6 to TRBJ1-2; no reliable D call. Germline CDR1 reads SGHDT; CDR2 reads YYEEEE. V was trimmed by 0 bases and J by 8 bases, leaving 17 bases between them. CDR3 length equals 15 residues.

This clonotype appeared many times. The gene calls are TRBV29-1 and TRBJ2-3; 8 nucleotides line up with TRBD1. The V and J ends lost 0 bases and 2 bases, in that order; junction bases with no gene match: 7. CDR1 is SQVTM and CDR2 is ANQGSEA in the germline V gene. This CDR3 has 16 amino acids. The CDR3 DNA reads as TGCAGCGTTGAAGATTCGACAGGGGCCAACACAGATACGCAGTATTTT. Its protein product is CSVEDSTGANTDTQYF.

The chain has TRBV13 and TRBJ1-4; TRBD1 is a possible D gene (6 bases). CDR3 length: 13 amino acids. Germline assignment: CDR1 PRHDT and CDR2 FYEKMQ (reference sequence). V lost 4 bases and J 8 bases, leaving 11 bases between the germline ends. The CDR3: CASSSPRGEKLFF. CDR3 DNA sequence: TGTGCCAGCAGCTCCCCCAGGGGCGAAAAACTGTTTTTT.

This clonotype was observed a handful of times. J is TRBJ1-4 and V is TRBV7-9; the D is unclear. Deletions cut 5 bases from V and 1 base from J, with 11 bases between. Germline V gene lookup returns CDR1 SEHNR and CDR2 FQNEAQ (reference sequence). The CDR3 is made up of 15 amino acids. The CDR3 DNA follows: TGTGCCAGCAGCCATAGTTTGGAAACTAATGAAAAACTGTTTTTT. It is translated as CASSHSLETNEKLFF.

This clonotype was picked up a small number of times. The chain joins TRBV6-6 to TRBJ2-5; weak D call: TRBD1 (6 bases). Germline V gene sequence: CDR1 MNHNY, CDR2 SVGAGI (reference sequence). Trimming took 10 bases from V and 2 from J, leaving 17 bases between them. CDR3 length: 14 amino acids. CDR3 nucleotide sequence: TGTGCCATCAGGAAGGACAGACTTCAAGAGACCCAGTACTTC. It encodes CAIRKDRLQETQYF.

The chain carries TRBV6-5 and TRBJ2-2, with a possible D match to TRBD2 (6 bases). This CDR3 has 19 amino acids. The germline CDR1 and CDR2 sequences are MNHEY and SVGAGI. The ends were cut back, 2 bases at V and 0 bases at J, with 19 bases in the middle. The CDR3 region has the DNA TGTGCCAGCAGTTACACCCTCGGAGTAATAGCGGCGAACACCGGGGAGCTGTTTTTT. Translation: CASSYTLGVIAANTGELFF.

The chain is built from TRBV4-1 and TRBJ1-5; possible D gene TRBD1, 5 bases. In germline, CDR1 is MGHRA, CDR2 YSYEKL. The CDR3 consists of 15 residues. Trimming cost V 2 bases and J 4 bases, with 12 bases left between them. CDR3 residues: CASSQLWGKNQPQHF. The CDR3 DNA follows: TGCGCCAGCAGCCAATTGTGGGGGAAAAATCAGCCCCAGCATTTT.

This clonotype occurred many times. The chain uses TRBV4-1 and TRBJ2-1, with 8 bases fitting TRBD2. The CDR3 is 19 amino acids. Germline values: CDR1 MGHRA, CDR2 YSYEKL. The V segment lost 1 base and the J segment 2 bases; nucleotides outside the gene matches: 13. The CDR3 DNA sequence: TGCGCCAGCAGCCAAGGCGGGCTAGCGGGTGTAAGGACCTACAATGAGCAGTTCTTC. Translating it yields CASSQGGLAGVRTYNEQFF.

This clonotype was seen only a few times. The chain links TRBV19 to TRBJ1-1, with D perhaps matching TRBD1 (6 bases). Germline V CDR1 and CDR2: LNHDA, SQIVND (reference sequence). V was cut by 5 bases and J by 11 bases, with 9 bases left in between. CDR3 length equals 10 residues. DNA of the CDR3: TGTGCCAGTAGTGCAGGGGTTGCTTTCTTT. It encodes CASSAGVAFF.